Listed below are T cell receptor beta chains from one sample, sequenced in a study of T cell responses to AZD1222 COVID-19 vaccine. TCRdb keeps only in-frame clones here, not all; method: immunoSEQ multiplex PCR. The sample lists about 110,000 clones; 85% to 90% were seen once. Sequencing used peripheral blood, obtained on day 0 of AZD1222 vaccination. These receptors all stem from an adult in good health. CDR3s include the opening cysteine and the closing phenylalanine or tryptophan. The D gene is left open where the match is weak. The size of a clone is reported for some rows only, either as once, few or many, or as a class for expanded clones.

j_gene,v_gene,d_gene,abundance,CDR3nt,CDR3aa
TRBJ1-5,TRBV30,.,.,TGTGCCTGGAGTCCTACCGGGCCTTCTTATCAGCCCCAGCATTTT,CAWSPTGPSYQPQHF
TRBJ2-3,TRBV30,TRBD2,once,TGTGCCTTCCAAAGCATGAGGGCGGGAGGAGATACGCAGTATTTT,CAFQSMRAGGDTQYF
TRBJ2-2,TRBV5-4,TRBD2,few,TGTGCCAGCAGTCTAGCGGGGGGAACCGGGGAGCTGTTTTTT,CASSLAGGTGELFF
TRBJ1-6,TRBV30,.,few,TGTGCCTGGAATAGGGGAGAGTCACCCCTCCACTTT,CAWNRGESPLHF
TRBJ2-1,TRBV28,TRBD2,.,TGTGCCAGCAGTTTGCGGGGGGGAGGTTGGAATGAGCAGTTCTTC,CASSLRGGGWNEQFF
TRBJ2-7,TRBV20-1,TRBD2,.,TGCAGTGCTAGTGGGGGAGGGCGGACCTACGAGCAGTACTTC,CSASGGGRTYEQYF
TRBJ1-1,TRBV4-1,.,.,TGCGCCAGCAGCCAAGTTTGGGGAGGGAACACTGAAGCTTTCTTT,CASSQVWGGNTEAFF
TRBJ1-5,TRBV28,.,.,TGTGCCAGCAGTTCCCGTGTAAGCGGCAATCAGCCCCAGCATTTT,CASSSRVSGNQPQHF
TRBJ1-5,TRBV4-1,.,few,TGCGCCAGCAGCCATGATCCCTTCGGGTCCCAGCCCCAGCATTTT,CASSHDPFGSQPQHF
TRBJ1-4,TRBV6-4,.,.,TGTGCCAGCAGTGACTCGATCGGGGCCATCCGGAATAGGACTAATGAAAAACTGTTTTTT,CASSDSIGAIRNRTNEKLFF
TRBJ2-5,TRBV5-1,.,.,TGCGCCAGCGGTAGGACGGGGGCCCAAGAGACCCAGTACTTC,CASGRTGAQETQYF
TRBJ1-4,TRBV30,TRBD1,.,TGTGCCTGGAAACAGGGGATGAATGAAAAACTGTTTTTT,CAWKQGMNEKLFF
TRBJ1-5,TRBV19,TRBD1,.,TGTGCCAGTTCCCTGGGCGGGACAGTGGCCCCATATAGCAATCAGCCCCAGCATTTT,CASSLGGTVAPYSNQPQHF
TRBJ1-2,TRBV5-4,TRBD1,.,TGTGCCAGCAGCCCCCCTGACAGGGAACCATCTGGGTCCTTC,CASSPPDREPSGSF
TRBJ1-5,TRBV28,TRBD1,once,TGTGCCAGCAGTACCGGGACAGGGGGGCCCCAGCATTTT,CASSTGTGGPQHF
TRBJ1-1,TRBV5-1,.,.,TGCGCCAGCAGCTTGGGGTCGGGCAGGAACACTGAAGCTTTCTTT,CASSLGSGRNTEAFF
TRBJ2-1,TRBV7-8,.,.,TGTGCCAGCAGCCAGAGAATAGGGGTCTACAATGAGCAGTTCTTC,CASSQRIGVYNEQFF
TRBJ1-2,TRBV6-5,TRBD1,.,TGTGCCAGCAGGGGGGGACAGTTGAACTATGGCTACACCTTC,CASRGGQLNYGYTF
TRBJ2-2,TRBV15,.,once,TGTGCCACCAGCAGAGTGGACACCGGGGAGCTGTTTTTT,CATSRVDTGELFF
TRBJ1-2,TRBV7-8,.,.,TGTGCCAGCAGCTTAAGGGGTACCTATGGCTACACCTTC,CASSLRGTYGYTF
TRBJ2-5,TRBV18,.,few,TGTGCCAGCTCACCAGGGAATCACCAAGAGACCCAGTACTTC,CASSPGNHQETQYF
TRBJ1-1,TRBV28,.,.,TGTGCCAGCAGCCCCCGGGGCGACACTGAAGCTTTCTTT,CASSPRGDTEAFF
TRBJ2-7,TRBV7-3,TRBD1,.,TGTGCCAGCAGCTTACAGACAGGGGCAGCCTACGAGCAGTACTTC,CASSLQTGAAYEQYF
TRBJ2-7,TRBV3-1/TRBV3-2,TRBD2,.,TGTGCCAGCAGCTACGGGGGGGGTACCTACGAGCAGTACTTC,CASSYGGGTYEQYF
TRBJ2-1,TRBV6-5,.,.,TGTGCCAGCAGTTACGGTCTAGGGTACCTGGAGCAGTTCTTC,CASSYGLGYLEQFF
TRBJ2-3,TRBV5-1,TRBD2,.,TGCGCCAGCAGCCCGGCAGCGGGGGGGCCAGATACGCAGTATTTT,CASSPAAGGPDTQYF
TRBJ2-2,TRBV6-5,.,few,TGTGCCAGCAGTTACGTCGGCGGCGGGGAGCTGTTTTTT,CASSYVGGGELFF
TRBJ2-2,TRBV14,.,once,TGTGCCAGCAGCCCTGGGACCAACACCGGGGAGCTGTTTTTT,CASSPGTNTGELFF
TRBJ2-5,TRBV7-2,TRBD1,.,TGTGCCAGCAGCTTAACAGGGGGTCGTGAAGAGACCCAGTACTTC,CASSLTGGREETQYF
TRBJ1-5,TRBV7-9,TRBD1,.,TGTGCCAGCAGCTTTGGACAGGCGGGCAATCAGCCCCAGCATTTT,CASSFGQAGNQPQHF
TRBJ1-2,TRBV30,.,.,TGTGCCTGGAGTGGAGCCTCCTATGGCTACACCTTC,CAWSGASYGYTF
TRBJ2-1,TRBV7-3,TRBD2,.,TGTGCCAGCAGCTTAACGTACAGCGGGGGGGCCGGTGAGCAGTTCTTC,CASSLTYSGGAGEQFF
TRBJ2-7,TRBV10-3,.,.,TGTGCCATACGGGAACAGGCAGGATACGAGCAGTACTTC,CAIREQAGYEQYF
TRBJ2-3,TRBV11-1,.,.,TGTGCCAGCAGCCCAAGAGGTTTAGCCGGGTCAGATACGCAGTATTTT,CASSPRGLAGSDTQYF
TRBJ1-2,TRBV5-4,.,.,TGTGCCAGCAGCCCGCCTCGAGGGGGCTATGGCTACACCTTC,CASSPPRGGYGYTF
TRBJ1-6,TRBV2,.,few,TGTGCCAGCCACTGGAAGGAGAATTCACCCCTCCACTTT,CASHWKENSPLHF
TRBJ2-3,TRBV7-3,TRBD2,.,TGTGCCAGCAGCCTACTAGCGGGGGGGCCCACAGATACGCAGTATTTT,CASSLLAGGPTDTQYF
TRBJ1-6,TRBV3-1/TRBV3-2,.,.,TGTGCCAGCAGCCCTGGGGGAGGACGTTCACCCCTCCACTTT,CASSPGGGRSPLHF